This T cell receptor beta chain was sequenced in a study of neurological immune-mediated disorders. This clonotype came up many times. As to time point: longitudinal time-point 3. TCRdb itself ran the 5' RACE reads through MiXCR, one entry per CDR3 protein. The repertoire has roughly 42,000 distinct CDR3 sequences, 13% of them found once; the top ten carry about an eighth. This CDR3 has 13 residues. The V end lost 1 base, the J end lost 6 bases, and 13 bases lay between the germline ends. Germline CDR1 DFQATT, CDR2 SNEGSKA (reference sequence). The sample consisted of PBMCs. The gene calls are TRBV20-1 and TRBJ2-7; no reliable D call. The clonotype originates from a man aged 30 to 39 in good health. CDR3 amino acids: CSARGGTALEQYF. The DNA of the CDR3 is TGCAGTGCTAGAGGAGGAACGGCCCTCGAGCAGTACTTC.